This T cell receptor beta chain is drawn from a study of blood T cell repertoires in COVID-19. Study background: There were acute and convalescent COVID-19 samples, and they came from the United States, Italy and Spain. Sources were T cells, B-cell-depleted T cells, or PBMCs; the material itself was cDNA or gDNA.

Participants were aged roughly 18 to 90 years from about two dozen US areas. Under the authors' procedure: Amplified reference gene primers provided the basis for estimating nucleated cell counts. TCRdb keeps only in-frame clones here, not all; method: immunoSEQ multiplex PCR. Clone size and the V and J calls come from that table; the DNA yielded D and trimming. The data show approximately 350,000 clones, 75% to 90% seen once. This sequence was found in a young man who had recovered from COVID-19. The sample was PBMCs or T cells enriched from blood (not recorded which).

The CDR3 reads CASSSEQGTIYEQYF. CDR3 bases: TGTGCCAGCAGCTCCGAACAGGGAACTATCTACGAGCAGTACTTC. This chain connects TRBV7-2 to TRBJ2-7, with D possibly TRBD1 on 6 matching bases. The CDR3 runs to 15 residues. The V end lost 4 bases, the J end lost 3 bases, and 16 bases lay between the germline ends. Germline assignment: CDR1 SGHTA and CDR2 FQGNSA.